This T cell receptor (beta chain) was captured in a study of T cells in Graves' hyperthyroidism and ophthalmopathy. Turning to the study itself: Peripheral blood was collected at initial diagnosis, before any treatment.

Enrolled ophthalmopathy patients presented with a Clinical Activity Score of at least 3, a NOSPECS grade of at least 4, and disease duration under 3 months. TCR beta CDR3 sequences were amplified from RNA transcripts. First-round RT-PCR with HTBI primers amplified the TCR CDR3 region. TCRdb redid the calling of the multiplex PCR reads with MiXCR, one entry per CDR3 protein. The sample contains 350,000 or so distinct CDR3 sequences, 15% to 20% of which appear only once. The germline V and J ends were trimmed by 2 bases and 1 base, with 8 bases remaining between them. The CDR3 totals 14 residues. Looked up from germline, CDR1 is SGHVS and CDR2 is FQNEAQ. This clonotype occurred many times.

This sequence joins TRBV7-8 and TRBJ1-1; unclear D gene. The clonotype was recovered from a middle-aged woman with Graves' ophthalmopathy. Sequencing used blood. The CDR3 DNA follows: TGTGCCAGCAGCTTAAGTGTATGGAACACTGAAGCTTTCTTT. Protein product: CASSLSVWNTEAFF.